The clone carrying this T cell receptor (beta chain) was detected once. The table came from immunoSEQ multiplex PCR; TCRdb's copy has only in-frame clones and leaves some out. The sample includes some 150,000 clones, roughly 79% of them seen just once. The CDR3 loop spans 14 amino acids. The germline V and J ends were trimmed by 0 bases and 0 bases, with 6 bases remaining between them. Germline values: CDR1 SGDLS, CDR2 YYNGEE. This sample is drawn from a study of blood T cell repertoires in COVID-19. The receptor's source is a woman aged 45-59 years who had recovered from COVID-19. The chain uses TRBV9 and TRBJ1-1; D ambiguous. The sequencing sample was made of PBMCs or T cells enriched from blood (not recorded which). CDR3 bases: TGTGCCAGCAGCGTAGTTTCCGTGAACACTGAAGCTTTCTTT. As protein: CASSVVSVNTEAFF.